These 31 T cell receptor beta chains were all obtained from the same sample, sequenced in a study of neurological immune-mediated disorders. TCRdb analysed the 5' RACE reads with MiXCR anew, one entry per CDR3 protein. The data show roughly 60,000 distinct CDR3 sequences, with 3% to 4% seen just once and under 2.5% held by the top ten. Sequencing used PBMCs. The receptors stem from a woman aged 45-65 years with multiple sclerosis.

This clonotype has a count of ten or more. The chain has TRBV12-3 or TRBV12-4 and TRBJ1-6, with D unclear. This CDR3 comprises 15 residues. The V end was cut by 0 bases, the J end by 0 bases, with 3 bases between. The CDR3 region has the DNA TGTGCCAGCAGTTTAGCAGGCTCCTATAATTCACCCCTCCACTTT. Amino acid sequence: CASSLAGSYNSPLHF.

At least ten counts were recorded for this clonotype. Sequence at one end of the junction differs from germline and may be a read error. This chain joins TRBV9 and TRBJ1-5; D remains unclear. Germline-derived CDR1 and CDR2 are SGDLS and YYNGEE. This CDR3 has 13 residues. The CDR3 reads CASSVWGEQPQNF. The DNA of the CDR3 is TGTGCCAGCAGCGTATGGGGAGAACAGCCCCAGAATTTT.

This clonotype was recorded at least ten times. The J gene is TRBJ2-5, the V gene TRBV5-1, with 7 bases aligning to TRBD1. After removal of 5 bases from V and 5 bases from J, the junction contained 18 bases not matched to a gene. The CDR3 has 17 amino acids. CDR1 SGHRS and CDR2 YFSETQ come from the germline V gene. For the CDR3, the DNA is TGCGCCAGCAGTGGTACCCCCGGGACAGCCTTGGTGGAGACCCAGTACTTC. It encodes CASSGTPGTALVETQYF.

Concerning this clonotype itself: The junction and the germline gene differ at one end; a read error may be behind it. The chain links TRBV27 to TRBJ1-5, with D possibly being TRBD1 (5 bases). The germline V gene encodes CDR1 MNHEY and CDR2 SMNVEV (reference sequence). This CDR3 has 13 amino acids. CDR3 sequence: CASSLWGTQPQNF. As DNA, the CDR3 is TGTGCCAGCAGTCTCTGGGGGACCCAGCCCCAGAATTTT.

A few counts support this clonotype. The CDR3 region has the DNA TGTGCCAGCAGCCGTCCGGACTTTTACAATGAGCAGTTCTTC. Its translation is CASSRPDFYNEQFF. The chain carries TRBV14 and TRBJ2-1, with D perhaps TRBD2 (5 bases). CDR1 and CDR2 from the germline V gene are SGHDN and FVKESK. The CDR3 covers 14 residues. Trimming stripped 4 bases from V and 4 bases from J, with 11 bases between.

In its sample, this clonotype was seen many times. This chain links TRBV12-3 or TRBV12-4 with TRBJ1-1; 8 bases map to TRBD1. The V and J ends lost 6 bases and 11 bases, in that order; junction bases with no gene match: 11. CDR3 length: 13 amino acids. The CDR3 here is CASSNSGTGGAFF. CDR3 nucleotides: TGTGCCAGCAGCAATTCAGGAACAGGGGGGGCTTTCTTT.

This clonotype was observed a few times. The CDR3 is CASSPPAGQGPNEQYF. The CDR3 DNA follows: TGTGCCAGCTCACCACCAGCGGGACAGGGGCCCAACGAGCAGTACTTC. The rearrangement joins TRBV18 to TRBJ2-7, with 10 bases aligning to TRBD1. The CDR3 loop spans 16 amino acids. V trimming: 0 bases; J trimming: 5 bases; junction bases outside the gene matches: 7. Germline assignment: CDR1 KGHSH and CDR2 LQKENI.

This clonotype was counted ten times or more. This chain connects TRBV5-1 to TRBJ2-5; D gene ambiguous. Deletions cut 1 base from V and 0 bases from J, with 7 bases between. The length of the CDR3 is 14 residues. Germline-derived CDR1 and CDR2 are SGHRS and YFSETQ. In nucleotides, the CDR3 is TGCGCCAGCAGCTTGAGGGTCGACCAAGAGACCCAGTACTTC. Its protein is CASSLRVDQETQYF.

The CDR3 sequence is CASSPARQDTQYF. The CDR3 region has the DNA TGTGCCAGCAGCCCAGCCAGGCAAGATACGCAGTATTTT. This chain links TRBV7-2 with TRBJ2-3; D not certain. V was pared by 5 bases and J by 5 bases, with 11 bases between. Per germline, CDR1 SGHTA and CDR2 FQGNSA. The CDR3 covers 13 residues.

This clonotype showed up just a few times. The genes are TRBV12-3 or TRBV12-4 and TRBJ1-6; D is possibly TRBD1 (6 bases). V was shortened by 3 bases and J by 7 bases, with 13 bases between the two germline ends. CDR3 length: 15 amino acids. In DNA, the CDR3 is TGTGCCAGCAGTTTCGCAGACAGGACGAATTCACCCCTCCACTTT. This translates into CASSFADRTNSPLHF.

Ten or more counts support this clonotype. The rearrangement joins TRBV5-1 to TRBJ2-3; D unresolved. The length of the CDR3 is 13 residues. Germline-derived CDR1 and CDR2 are SGHRS and YFSETQ. V gave up 4 bases and J gave up 2 bases, with 8 bases separating them. The CDR3 sequence: CASSKENTDTQYF. Written as DNA, the CDR3 is TGCGCCAGCAGCAAGGAGAACACAGATACGCAGTATTTT.

About this clonotype: A clone one base away is much larger, so this may be a read error. The gene calls are TRBV10-3 and TRBJ2-7; D is unclear. V lost 3 bases and J 2 bases, leaving 5 bases between the germline ends. The CDR3 spans 12 residues. The V gene's germline CDR1 is ENHRY and CDR2 SYGVKD. The CDR3 protein is CAISEKPYEQYF. The DNA of the CDR3 is TGTGCCATCAGTGAAAAGCCCTACGAGCAGTACTTC.

To note about this clonotype: Because the CDR3 is missing its conserved closing phenylalanine or tryptophan, this is likely a read error. The V gene is TRBV4-3, the J gene TRBJ2-7; D is uncertain. Germline V gene lookup returns CDR1 LGHNA and CDR2 YSLEER. The V end was cut by 0 bases, the J end by 0 bases, with 12 bases between. This CDR3 contains 16 residues. CDR3: CASSQEVAVSSYEQYN. The CDR3 DNA sequence: TGCGCCAGCAGCCAAGAGGTAGCAGTCAGCTCCTACGAGCAGTACAAC.

This clonotype was seen many times. The chain employs TRBV20-1 and TRBJ2-1; 10 positions match TRBD2. J was trimmed by 7 bases and V by 1 base; bases with no gene match: 7. CDR1 and CDR2 from the germline V gene are DFQATT and SNEGSKA (reference sequence). The CDR3 is 15 residues long. As DNA, the CDR3 is TGCAGTGCTAGAGTAGGGAGCGGGAGGGGAAATGAGCAGTTCTTC. This sequence encodes CSARVGSGRGNEQFF.

This clonotype has ten or more counts. The chain is built from TRBV20-1 and TRBJ2-3, with TRBD2 identical over 9 bases. The germline V gene encodes CDR1 DFQATT and CDR2 SNEGSKA (reference sequence). CDR3 length equals 14 residues. V lost 2 bases, J lost 2 bases, and 2 bases stayed unmatched. CDR3 in amino acids: CSARPSGNTDTQYF. CDR3 nucleotides: TGCAGTGCTAGACCTAGCGGGAACACAGATACGCAGTATTTT.

This clonotype was observed at least ten times. CDR3 nucleotide sequence: TGCAGTGCTAGGAAGGACAGGGGCTACGAGCAGTACTTC. As protein: CSARKDRGYEQYF. The chain uses TRBV20-1 and TRBJ2-7, with 9 bases matching TRBD1. V gave up 3 bases and J gave up 3 bases; unmatched junction bases: 3. The germline V gene has CDR1 DFQATT and CDR2 SNEGSKA (reference sequence). This CDR3 is built from 13 residues.

There are many counts of this clonotype. This chain joins TRBV4-3 and TRBJ2-1; D not resolved. There are 13 residues in the CDR3. V was shortened by 3 bases and J by 10 bases, with 13 bases between the two germline ends. Germline CDR1 and CDR2: LGHNA and YSLEER. The CDR3 is CASSHATYAEQFF. The CDR3 region has the DNA TGCGCCAGCAGCCATGCTACTTATGCGGAGCAGTTCTTC.

With respect to this clonotype: Its ends do not fully match the called genes, so a read error is possible. This rearrangement joins TRBV7-2 to TRBJ2-2; D is uncertain. CDR1 and CDR2 (germline): SGHTA, FQGNSA. The CDR3 loop spans 14 amino acids. The CDR3 DNA reads TGTGCCAGCAGCCAAGTAAAGAACACAGGGGAGCTGTTTTTT. It yields the protein CASSQVKNTGELFF.

This clonotype occurred many times. The chain combines TRBV20-1 with TRBJ1-6, with D perhaps matching TRBD1 (5 bases). With 4 bases removed from V and 8 bases from J, the gap between germline ends came to 12 bases. Germline lookup yields CDR1 DFQATT and CDR2 SNEGSKA (reference sequence). CDR3 length: 13 residues. CDR3: CSANRDLDSPLHF. CDR3 in DNA: TGCAGTGCTAACCGGGACTTGGATTCACCCCTCCACTTT.

This clonotype was seen repeatedly, ten times or more. The CDR3, as DNA: TGTGCCAGCAGTTTACGGACAGGTCGGGTCCACAATGAGCAGTTCTTC. It encodes CASSLRTGRVHNEQFF. The gene calls are TRBV12-3 or TRBV12-4 and TRBJ2-1, with 7 bases that match TRBD1. Germline trimming cut 2 bases from V and 5 bases from J; bases unmatched to any gene: 9. The CDR3 spans 16 residues.

The chain carries TRBV6-6 and TRBJ1-2; D not certain. In germline, CDR1 is MNHNY, CDR2 SVGAGI (reference sequence). The CDR3 loop spans 12 amino acids. Trimming took off 7 bases at V and 6 bases at J, with 12 bases between the two ends. The CDR3 protein is CASNLIENGYTF. The CDR3 bases are TGTGCCAGCAACCTCATAGAGAATGGCTACACCTTC.

This clonotype was counted at least ten times. The chain links TRBV12-3 or TRBV12-4 to TRBJ2-1; D possibly corresponds to TRBD1 (6 bases). The length of the CDR3 is 14 residues. The V and J ends lost 4 bases and 3 bases respectively, with 10 bases between them. Here the CDR3 DNA reads TGTGCCAGCAGTTCCCAGGACAGCTACAATGAGCAGTTCTTC. It is translated as CASSSQDSYNEQFF.

This clonotype was counted many times. The chain has TRBV29-1 and TRBJ2-1; no definite D call. Germline lookup yields CDR1 SQVTM and CDR2 ANQGSEA. V was trimmed by 4 bases and J by 0 bases, leaving 10 bases between them. The CDR3 consists of 14 residues. The CDR3 DNA is TGCAGCGTTGGGGCGGAAAGCTCCTACAATGAGCAGTTCTTC. Its protein is CSVGAESSYNEQFF.

This clonotype was seen repeatedly, ten times or more. This chain joins TRBV3-1 and TRBJ2-7, with 7 bases matching TRBD1. Trimming at V came to 2 bases and at J to 3 bases, leaving 7 bases not matched to a gene. CDR1 is LGHDT, CDR2 YNNKEL, per germline (reference sequence). This CDR3 is 15 amino acids long. The CDR3 region is CASSQPRQGNYEQYF. In DNA form, the CDR3 reads TGTGCCAGCAGCCAACCCAGACAGGGCAACTACGAGCAGTACTTC.

The sample holds a few counts of this clonotype. The chain has TRBV6-1 and TRBJ2-2, with TRBD2 identical over 7 bases. Germline CDR1 is MNHNS and CDR2 is SASEGT. Trimming cost V 7 bases and J 1 base; bases outside gene matches: 3. The CDR3 has 14 residues. CDR3 amino acids: CASNQRENTGELFF. DNA of the CDR3: TGTGCCAGCAACCAGCGGGAGAACACCGGGGAGCTGTTTTTT.

The chain combines TRBV5-4 with TRBJ2-1; D remains ambiguous. In germline, CDR1 is SGHNT, CDR2 YYREEE (reference sequence). The CDR3 has 13 amino acids. Trimming shortened V by 6 bases and J by 4 bases, and 11 bases separated the two germline ends. The CDR3 DNA follows: TGTGCCAGCATGGCAACAACTTACAATGAGCAGTTCTTC. It translates to CASMATTYNEQFF.

This clonotype appeared many times. This rearrangement joins TRBV9 to TRBJ2-3; possibly TRBD1 or TRBD2 for D (5 bases each). The germline V gene encodes CDR1 SGDLS and CDR2 YYNGEE. The length of the CDR3 is 17 residues. Deletions cut 0 bases from V and 3 bases from J, with 17 bases between. The CDR3 is CASSVDGGEGFTDTQYF. The CDR3 DNA is TGTGCCAGCAGCGTAGATGGGGGAGAAGGGTTTACAGATACGCAGTATTTT.

In this sample, this clonotype turned up many times. The CDR3 sequence is CASSYLGSYQPQHF. The CDR3 DNA reads as TGTGCCAGCAGTTACTTGGGGAGTTATCAGCCCCAGCATTTT. The chain has TRBV6-6 and TRBJ1-5; D is unresolved. Germline values: CDR1 MNHNY, CDR2 SVGAGI (reference sequence). This CDR3 region has 14 residues. The V end lost 1 base, the J end lost 5 bases, and 9 bases lay between the germline ends.

There are many counts of this clonotype. The chain combines TRBV11-1 with TRBJ2-3; 7 nucleotides agree with TRBD2. The CDR3 is made up of 17 amino acids. The J segment lost 9 bases and the V segment lost 7 bases, leaving 22 bases of the junction unmatched. CDR1 and CDR2 (germline): SGHAT, FQDESV (reference sequence). The CDR3 protein is CASTHGRSASGTLTQYF. DNA of the CDR3: TGTGCCAGCACCCACGGGAGGAGTGCTAGCGGAACCCTAACGCAGTATTTT.

This clonotype was seen ten or more times. This sequence joins TRBV12-3 or TRBV12-4 and TRBJ2-2; D possibly matches TRBD1 or TRBD2 (5 bases each). Trimming cost V 8 bases and J 6 bases, with 16 bases left between them. CDR3 length equals 14 residues. The CDR3 reads CASDPSGTAGELFF. CDR3 sequence (DNA): TGTGCCAGCGACCCTTCCGGGACCGCCGGGGAGCTGTTTTTT.

This clonotype occurred many times. The V gene is TRBV10-3, the J gene TRBJ2-1; 8 bases are a match to TRBD2. Germline CDR1 ENHRY, CDR2 SYGVKD. The CDR3 runs 13 residues. V lost 8 bases to trimming and J lost 7 bases; unmatched junction nucleotides: 7. The CDR3 sequence: CAIWREAGNEQFF. The CDR3 nucleotides read TGTGCCATCTGGCGGGAGGCAGGTAATGAGCAGTTCTTC.